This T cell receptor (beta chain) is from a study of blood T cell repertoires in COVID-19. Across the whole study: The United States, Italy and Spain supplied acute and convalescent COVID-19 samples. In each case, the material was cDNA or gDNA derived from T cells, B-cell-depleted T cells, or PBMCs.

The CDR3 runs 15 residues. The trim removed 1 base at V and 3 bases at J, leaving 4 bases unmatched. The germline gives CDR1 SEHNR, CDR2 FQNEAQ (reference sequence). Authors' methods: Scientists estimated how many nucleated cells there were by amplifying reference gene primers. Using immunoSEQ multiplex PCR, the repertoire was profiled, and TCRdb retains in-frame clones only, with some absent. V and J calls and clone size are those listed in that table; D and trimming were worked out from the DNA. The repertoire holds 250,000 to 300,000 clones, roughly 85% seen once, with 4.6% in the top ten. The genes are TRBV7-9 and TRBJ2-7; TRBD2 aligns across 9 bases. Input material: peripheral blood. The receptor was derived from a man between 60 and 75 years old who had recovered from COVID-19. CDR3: CASSLGQRGDYEQYF. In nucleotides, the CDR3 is TGTGCCAGCAGCTTAGGCCAGCGGGGGGACTACGAGCAGTACTTC. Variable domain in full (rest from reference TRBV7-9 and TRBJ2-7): DTGVSQNPRHKITKRGQNVTFRCDPISEHNRLYWYRQTLGQGPEFLTYFQNEAQLEKSRLLSDRFSAERPKGSFSTLEIQRTEQGDSAMYLCASSLGQRGDYEQYFGPGTRLTVT.